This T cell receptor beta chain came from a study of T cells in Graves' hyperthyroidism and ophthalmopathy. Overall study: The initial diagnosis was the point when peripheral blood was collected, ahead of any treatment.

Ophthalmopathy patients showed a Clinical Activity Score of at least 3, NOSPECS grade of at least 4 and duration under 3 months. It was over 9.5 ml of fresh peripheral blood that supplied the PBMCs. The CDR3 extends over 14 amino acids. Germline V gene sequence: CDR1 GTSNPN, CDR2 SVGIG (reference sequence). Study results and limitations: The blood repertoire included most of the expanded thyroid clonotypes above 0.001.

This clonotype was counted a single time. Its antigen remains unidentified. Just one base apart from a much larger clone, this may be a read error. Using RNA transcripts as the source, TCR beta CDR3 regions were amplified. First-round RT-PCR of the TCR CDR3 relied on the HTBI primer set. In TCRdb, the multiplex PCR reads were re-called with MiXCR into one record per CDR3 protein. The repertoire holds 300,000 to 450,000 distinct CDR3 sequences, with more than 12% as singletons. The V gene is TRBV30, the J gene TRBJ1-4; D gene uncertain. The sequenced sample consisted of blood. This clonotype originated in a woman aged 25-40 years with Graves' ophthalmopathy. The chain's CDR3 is CAWRATPTNEKLSF. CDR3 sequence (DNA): TGTGCCTGGAGGGCCACCCCAACTAATGAAAAACTGTCTTTT. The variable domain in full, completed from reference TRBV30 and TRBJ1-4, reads SQTIHQWPATLVQPVGSPLSLECTVEGTSNPNLYWYRQAAGRGLQLLFYSVGIGQISSEVPQNLSASRPQDRQFILSSKKLLLSDSGFYLCAWRATPTNEKLSFGSGTQLSVL.